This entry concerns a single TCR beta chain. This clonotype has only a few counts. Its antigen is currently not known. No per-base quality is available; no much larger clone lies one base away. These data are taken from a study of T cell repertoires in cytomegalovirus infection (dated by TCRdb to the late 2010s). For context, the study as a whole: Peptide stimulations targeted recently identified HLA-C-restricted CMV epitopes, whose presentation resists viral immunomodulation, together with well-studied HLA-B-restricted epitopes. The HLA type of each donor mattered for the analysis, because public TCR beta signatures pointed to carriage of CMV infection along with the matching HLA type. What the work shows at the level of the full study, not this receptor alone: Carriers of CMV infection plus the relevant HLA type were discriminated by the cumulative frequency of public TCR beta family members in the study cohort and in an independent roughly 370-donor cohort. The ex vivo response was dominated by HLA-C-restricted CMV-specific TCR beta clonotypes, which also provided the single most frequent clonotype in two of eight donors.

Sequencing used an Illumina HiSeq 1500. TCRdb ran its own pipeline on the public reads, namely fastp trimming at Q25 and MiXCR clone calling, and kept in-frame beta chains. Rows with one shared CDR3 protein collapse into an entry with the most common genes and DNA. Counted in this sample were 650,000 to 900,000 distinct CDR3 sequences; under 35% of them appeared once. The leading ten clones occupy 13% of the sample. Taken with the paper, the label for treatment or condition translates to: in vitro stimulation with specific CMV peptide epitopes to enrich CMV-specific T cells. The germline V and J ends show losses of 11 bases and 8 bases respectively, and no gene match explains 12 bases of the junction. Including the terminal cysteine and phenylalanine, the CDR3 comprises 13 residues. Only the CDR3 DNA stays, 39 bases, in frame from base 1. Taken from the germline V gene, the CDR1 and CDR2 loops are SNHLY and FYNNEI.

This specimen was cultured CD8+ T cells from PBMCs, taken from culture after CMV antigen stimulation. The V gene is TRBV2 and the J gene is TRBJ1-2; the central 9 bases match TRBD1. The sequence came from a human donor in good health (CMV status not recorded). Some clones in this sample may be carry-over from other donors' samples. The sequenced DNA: TGTGCCTTCCTTTGGGACAGGGCGAAAGGCTACACCTTC. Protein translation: CAFLWDRAKGYTF.